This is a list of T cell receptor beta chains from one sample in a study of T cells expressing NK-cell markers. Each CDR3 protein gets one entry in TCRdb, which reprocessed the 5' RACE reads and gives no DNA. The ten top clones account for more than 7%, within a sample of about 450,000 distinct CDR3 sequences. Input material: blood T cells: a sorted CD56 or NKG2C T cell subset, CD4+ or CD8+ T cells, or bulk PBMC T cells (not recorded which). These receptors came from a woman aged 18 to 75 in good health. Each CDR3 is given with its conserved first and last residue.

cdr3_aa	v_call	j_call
CASSQSGAPNEQFF	TRBV6-2/TRBV6-3	TRBJ2-1
CASSPLAGDEQFF	TRBV18	TRBJ2-1
CASSLSSLPGLDTQYF	TRBV11-3	TRBJ2-3
CSVTGTGWTEAFF	TRBV29-1	TRBJ1-1
CASSYVGGKETQYF	TRBV6-5	TRBJ2-5
CASSLANSPLHF	TRBV2	TRBJ1-6
CASSPSQGTNEKLFF	TRBV4-3	TRBJ1-4
CASSWDSQNTEAFF	TRBV19	TRBJ1-1
CASSPILTPQPFEQYF	TRBV18	TRBJ2-7
CASSPRGGLNYGYTF	TRBV9	TRBJ1-2
CASSDDQQGVFEQFF	TRBV25-1	TRBJ2-1
CASSRGGHKGIGSPLHF	TRBV6-1	TRBJ1-6
CASSLFLDREADNEQFF	TRBV28	TRBJ2-1
CASSLGTSGKPSYNEQFF	TRBV5-1	TRBJ2-1
CASSSRDRKLFF	TRBV6-5	TRBJ1-4
CASINRGGHEQFF	TRBV6-1	TRBJ2-1